This entry is about one TCR beta chain. TCRdb's table, derived via immunoSEQ multiplex PCR, lists solely in-frame clones and lacks some. This table holds some 130,000 clones, 80% to 90% found once. These data originate in a study of T cell responses to AZD1222 COVID-19 vaccine. The specimen was peripheral blood, collected on day 0 of AZD1222 vaccination. The TCR originated in an adult in good health.

The CDR3 spells CASSYSLRGGSTEAFF. In nucleotides, the CDR3 is TGTGCCAGCAGTTACTCCTTAAGGGGGGGAAGCACTGAAGCTTTCTTT. This chain joins TRBV6-5 and TRBJ1-1; the D gene is possibly TRBD1 (6 bases). Trimming removed 0 bases at V and 4 bases at J, with 15 bases between. The CDR3 is made up of 16 amino acids. CDR1 MNHEY and CDR2 SVGAGI come from the germline V gene.